These 28 T cell receptor beta chains originate from one sample sequenced in a study of T cell responses to AZD1222 COVID-19 vaccine. Measured with immunoSEQ multiplex PCR; TCRdb has only the in-frame clones, and not every one. The table records fewer than 110,000 clones, 91% of them present only once. Here the sequenced sample was peripheral blood, taken on day 0 of AZD1222 vaccination. Receptors originate from an adult in good health.

The chain joins TRBV12-3 or TRBV12-4 to TRBJ2-7, with D perhaps being TRBD1 or TRBD2 (5 bases each). The CDR3 sequence is 12 residues long. V was cut by 1 base and J by 5 bases, with 6 bases left in between. The CDR3 sequence: CASSLGGNEQYF. Here the CDR3 DNA reads TGTGCCAGCAGTTTAGGGGGGAACGAGCAGTACTTC.

The chain uses TRBV27 and TRBJ1-4; weak D call: TRBD1 (6 bases). CDR3 length equals 16 residues. The V end was cut by 2 bases, the J end by 0 bases, with 10 bases between. CDR1 and CDR2 from the germline V gene are MNHEY and SMNVEV (reference sequence). CDR3 DNA: TGTGCCAGCAGTTTAGGGGGGGGCTCAACTAATGAAAAACTGTTTTTT. Its translation: CASSLGGGSTNEKLFF.

A few counts support this clone. This chain connects TRBV6-5 to TRBJ2-1; TRBD1 might be the D (5 bases). The CDR3 covers 13 residues. Per the germline V gene, CDR1 is MNHEY and CDR2 is SVGAGI. V was clipped by 10 bases and J by 9 bases, with 19 bases between them. The DNA of the CDR3 is TGTGCCACAGGGTCGGGCAGGGCTGGTGAGCAGTTCTTC. Translated, it gives CATGSGRAGEQFF.

The gene calls are TRBV5-1 and TRBJ2-1; TRBD2 agrees at 8 bases. V lost 4 bases and J lost 5; bases outside the gene matches: 14. Germline values: CDR1 SGHRS, CDR2 YFSETQ. The CDR3 covers 17 residues. The CDR3 DNA reads as TGCGCCAGCAGCGGGTCGGGGACTAGTACTTCCCACAATGAGCAGTTCTTC. It translates to CASSGSGTSTSHNEQFF.

This clone has a handful of counts. The rearrangement uses TRBV27 and TRBJ2-7, with 10 bases that match TRBD2. The CDR3 length is 17 residues. V was pared by 5 bases and J by 6 bases, with 16 bases of the junction left unmatched. Germline lookup yields CDR1 MNHEY and CDR2 SMNVEV (reference sequence). The CDR3 loop is CASSLYSFEREGIEQYF. CDR3 nucleotide sequence: TGTGCCAGCAGTCTTTATTCTTTTGAGCGGGAGGGAATCGAGCAGTACTTC.

The chain recombines TRBV11-3 with TRBJ1-1; the D gene is possibly TRBD1 (5 bases). Germline CDR1 and CDR2: SGHNT and YENEEA. Trimming stripped 3 bases from V and 2 bases from J, with 10 bases between. The CDR3 consists of 14 residues. The CDR3 DNA sequence: TGTGCCAGCAGCTTCGGGGCGCAAAACACTGAAGCTTTCTTT. This gives the protein CASSFGAQNTEAFF.

V gene TRBV27 combines with J gene TRBJ1-1; D is uncertain. CDR1 MNHEY and CDR2 SMNVEV come from the germline V gene (reference sequence). V lost 1 base and J 0 bases, leaving 9 bases between the germline ends. The CDR3 has 15 residues. As DNA, the CDR3 is TGTGCCAGCAGTTTATACCCAGAGCTGAACACTGAAGCTTTCTTT. It translates to CASSLYPELNTEAFF.

The chain has TRBV5-1 and TRBJ1-4; TRBD1 agrees at 7 bases. Trimming removed 5 bases from V and 4 bases from J; junction bases left unmatched: 8. CDR1 is SGHRS and CDR2 is YFSETQ in the germline V gene. This CDR3 comprises 15 residues. CDR3 residues: CASRLGTGDNEKLFF. CDR3 sequence (DNA): TGCGCCAGCAGACTTGGTACAGGGGATAATGAAAAACTGTTTTTT.

V usage is TRBV9 and J usage is TRBJ2-7; 8 bases line up with TRBD1. The CDR3 extends over 15 amino acids. V lost 1 base, J lost 2 bases, and 5 bases stayed unmatched. Germline CDR1 is SGDLS and CDR2 is YYNGEE. The CDR3 DNA follows: TGTGCCAGCAGCGTACTACAGGGGGTTCCCTACGAGCAGTACTTC. It encodes CASSVLQGVPYEQYF.

The V and J genes are TRBV28 and TRBJ1-5; the D is unclear. The length of the CDR3 is 19 residues. The germline V gene has CDR1 MDHEN and CDR2 SYDVKM. V lost 8 bases and J lost 0, with 26 bases in between. The CDR3 loop reads CASQFSLAPGRYSNQPQHF. Written as DNA, the CDR3 is TGTGCCAGCCAATTTAGTCTGGCACCCGGGAGGTATAGCAATCAGCCCCAGCATTTT. The complete variable domain, with remaining parts taken from reference TRBV28 and TRBJ1-5, reads DVKVTQSSRYLVKRTGEKVFLECVQDMDHENMFWYRQDPGLGLRLIYFSYDVKMKEKGDIPEGYSVSREKKERFSLILESASTNQTSMYLCASQFSLAPGRYSNQPQHFGDGTRLSIL.

This sequence joins TRBV2 and TRBJ2-2; 12 bases are a match to TRBD2. The CDR3 extends over 14 amino acids. CDR1 and CDR2 (germline): SNHLY, FYNNEI. J lost 9 bases, V lost 6 bases, and 5 bases had no gene match. The CDR3 DNA reads as TGTGCCAGCAGGGCGACTAGCGGGAGTCGGGAGCTGTTTTTT. Translation gives CASRATSGSRELFF.

J is TRBJ2-1 and V is TRBV2; TRBD2 aligns across 13 bases. Germline V lookup: CDR1 SNHLY, CDR2 FYNNEI. V shed 8 bases, J shed 4 bases, and the junction held 20 bases outside the gene matches. The CDR3 totals 20 residues. The CDR3 DNA reads as TGTGCCAGCGGCAAGCGGGGACAGGGAAGGACTAGCGGGAGATACAATGAGCAGTTCTTC. Protein sequence: CASGKRGQGRTSGRYNEQFF.

V gene TRBV29-1 combines with J gene TRBJ2-7, with TRBD2 identical over 13 bases. The length of the CDR3 is 12 residues. Germline V gene sequence: CDR1 SQVTM, CDR2 ANQGSEA. After removal of 4 bases from V and 11 bases from J, the junction contained 5 bases not matched to a gene. CDR3 DNA sequence: TGCAGCGTTGGACTAGCGGGAGGTATCAAGTACTTC. It specifies CSVGLAGGIKYF.

The rearrangement uses TRBV3-1 (or the pseudogene TRBV3-2) and TRBJ2-7; 11 nucleotides align to TRBD2. Germline V gives CDR1 LGHDT, CDR2 YNNKEL (reference sequence). CDR3 size: 15 residues. The V gene end was trimmed by 6 bases and the J gene end by 7 bases; junction bases not matched to a gene: 11. The CDR3 nucleotides are TGTGCCAGCAGGCCAACTAGCGGGAGAACGTATGAGCAGTACTTC. Its protein is CASRPTSGRTYEQYF.

This clone appeared a single time. V usage is TRBV9 and J usage is TRBJ2-7; TRBD1 is a possible D gene (5 bases). The V and J ends lost 0 bases and 6 bases respectively, with 13 bases between them. Germline V gene lookup returns CDR1 SGDLS and CDR2 YYNGEE. CDR3 size: 14 residues. The CDR3 protein is CASSVVRGECEQYF. In DNA, the CDR3 is TGTGCCAGCAGCGTAGTAAGGGGTGAGTGCGAGCAGTACTTC.

The V gene is TRBV7-9, the J gene TRBJ2-3; D is perhaps TRBD1 (5 bases). Germline loops: CDR1 SEHNR, CDR2 FQNEAQ (reference sequence). The CDR3 extends over 14 amino acids. Trimming left V 6 bases short and J 2 bases short, with 12 bases between. CDR3 bases: TGTGCCAGCAGGCTGCGTGGGGCCACAGATACGCAGTATTTT. Translation gives CASRLRGATDTQYF.

V and J are TRBV19 and TRBJ1-1; TRBD1 aligns across 8 bases. The CDR3 is made up of 13 amino acids. Germline V CDR1 and CDR2: LNHDA, SQIVND (reference sequence). V was pared by 7 bases and J by 6 bases, with 7 bases of the junction left unmatched. The CDR3 bases are TGTGCCAGTATCAAGACAGGGGCCGCTGAAGCTTTCTTT. This translates into CASIKTGAAEAFF.

V is TRBV6-4 and J is TRBJ2-3, with D tentatively TRBD1 (5 bases). Germline V gene data show CDR1 as MRHNA and CDR2 as SNTAGT. The CDR3 is 15 residues long. V was pared by 6 bases and J by 2 bases, with 15 bases between. The CDR3 DNA reads TGTGCCAGCAGCCAGGGCGGCAGTTTCACAGATACGCAGTATTTT. Amino acids: CASSQGGSFTDTQYF.

The chain uses TRBV4-1 and TRBJ2-2; D might be TRBD1 or TRBD2, each matching 5 bases. Germline V gene data show CDR1 as MGHRA and CDR2 as YSYEKL. Between the trimmed V and J ends, which lost 3 bases and 0 bases, there was a span of 11 bases. CDR3 length equals 16 residues. CDR3 bases: TGCGCCAGCAGCCAGGGGGTACTCTCGAACACCGGGGAGCTGTTTTTT. Translation gives CASSQGVLSNTGELFF.

The chain recombines TRBV7-2 with TRBJ2-3; D ambiguous. CDR1 SGHTA and CDR2 FQGNSA come from the germline V gene. V lost 0 bases, J lost 2 bases, and 9 bases lay in between. The length of the CDR3 is 15 residues. For the CDR3, the DNA is TGTGCCAGCAGCTTAGCGAACAGCCCCACAGATACGCAGTATTTT. This gives the protein CASSLANSPTDTQYF.

This chain joins TRBV28 and TRBJ1-2; 7 bases line up with TRBD1. This CDR3 contains 15 residues. Germline V gives CDR1 MDHEN, CDR2 SYDVKM. V lost 4 bases and J lost 4; bases outside the gene matches: 9. CDR3 sequence (DNA): TGTGCCAGCAGTTGGCCTGGGGACAGTACCTATGGCTACACCTTC. It yields the protein CASSWPGDSTYGYTF.

The chain uses TRBV28 and TRBJ2-3; 7 bases are shared with TRBD2. Germline CDR1 and CDR2: MDHEN and SYDVKM. The junction had 8 bases not matched to a gene; V was cut back by 2 bases and J by 3 bases. The CDR3 sequence is 16 residues long. As DNA, the CDR3 is TGTGCCAGCAGTTTAGCGGGAGCCCGTTTTACAGATACGCAGTATTTT. Translated, it gives CASSLAGARFTDTQYF.

The chain is built from TRBV25-1 and TRBJ1-1; 7 bases are shared with TRBD1. V dropped 3 bases and J dropped 1; count of bases not matched to a gene: 5. The CDR3 contains 15 residues. Germline assignment: CDR1 MGHDK and CDR2 SYGVNS. The CDR3 bases are TGTGCCAGCAGTGATTCGACAGGGTGGAACACTGAAGCTTTCTTT. Translating it yields CASSDSTGWNTEAFF.

The rearrangement links TRBV4-3 to TRBJ1-2; the D gene is possibly TRBD1 (5 bases). The CDR3 consists of 15 residues. V lost 0 bases and J lost 0, with 8 bases in between. Germline CDR1 reads LGHNA; CDR2 reads YSLEER. The CDR3: CASSQDGGTNYGYTF. Written as DNA, the CDR3 is TGCGCCAGCAGCCAAGATGGGGGAACTAACTATGGCTACACCTTC.

The CDR3 DNA follows: TGTGCCAGCAGCTTGGGAGGGAGTACCTACGAGCAGTACTTC. The encoded protein is CASSLGGSTYEQYF. The rearrangement joins TRBV5-4 to TRBJ2-7; D is possibly TRBD2 (5 bases). Germline V lookup: CDR1 SGHNT, CDR2 YYREEE (reference sequence). CDR3 size: 14 residues. V lost 0 bases and J 2 bases, leaving 9 bases between the germline ends.

The chain combines TRBV28 with TRBJ2-1; D is undetermined. V dropped 3 bases and J dropped 3 bases, with 21 bases sitting between them. Germline V lookup: CDR1 MDHEN, CDR2 SYDVKM. The CDR3 is 18 amino acids. Here the CDR3 reads CASSLEINGENRYNEQFF. The CDR3 nucleotides are TGTGCCAGCAGTTTGGAGATCAACGGAGAGAACCGCTACAATGAGCAGTTCTTC.

CDR3 DNA: TGTGCCAGCAGTTCCGCCCGACTAGCGGGAGGGTTAGGAGATACGCAGTATTTT. Residues: CASSSARLAGGLGDTQYF. This chain links TRBV27 with TRBJ2-3; 14 positions match TRBD2. This CDR3 contains 18 residues. With 4 bases clipped from V and 5 bases from J, the junction kept 11 bases outside the gene matches. From germline, CDR1 is MNHEY and CDR2 SMNVEV (reference sequence).

The J gene is TRBJ1-5, the V gene TRBV7-9; D is unclear. Per the germline V gene, CDR1 is SEHNR and CDR2 is FQNEAQ (reference sequence). The CDR3 has 12 amino acids. V lost 5 bases to trimming and J lost 9 bases, with 11 bases between them. Written as DNA, the CDR3 is TGTGCCAGCAGCCGGGATTTGCTGCCCCAGCATTTT. Amino acids: CASSRDLLPQHF.